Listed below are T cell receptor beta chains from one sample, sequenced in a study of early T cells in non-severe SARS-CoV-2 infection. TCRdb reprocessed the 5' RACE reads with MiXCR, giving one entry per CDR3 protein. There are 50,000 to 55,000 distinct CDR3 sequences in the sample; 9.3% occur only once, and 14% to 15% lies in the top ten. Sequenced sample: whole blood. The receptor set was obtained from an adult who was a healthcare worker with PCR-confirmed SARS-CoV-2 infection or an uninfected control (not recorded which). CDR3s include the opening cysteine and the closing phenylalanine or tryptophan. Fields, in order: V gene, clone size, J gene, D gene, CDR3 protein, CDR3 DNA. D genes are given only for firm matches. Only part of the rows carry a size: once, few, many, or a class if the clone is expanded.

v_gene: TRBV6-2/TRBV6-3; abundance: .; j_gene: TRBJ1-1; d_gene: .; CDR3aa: CASSYSDGKTEAFF; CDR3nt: TGTGCCAGCAGTTACTCGGACGGCAAAACTGAAGCTTTCTTT
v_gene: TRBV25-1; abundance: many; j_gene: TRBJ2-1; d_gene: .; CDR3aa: CASSRKDSYYNEQFF; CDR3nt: TGTGCCAGCAGTAGAAAGGACAGCTACTACAATGAGCAGTTCTTC
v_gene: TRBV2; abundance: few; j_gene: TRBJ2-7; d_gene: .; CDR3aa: CASSAPKGQTVGYEQYF; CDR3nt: TGTGCCAGCAGTGCTCCGAAGGGGCAGACCGTAGGCTACGAGCAGTACTTC
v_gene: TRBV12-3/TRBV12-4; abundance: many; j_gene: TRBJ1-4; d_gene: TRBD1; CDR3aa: CASSSPRQGATNEKLFF; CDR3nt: TGTGCCAGCAGTTCCCCACGACAGGGAGCGACTAATGAAAAACTGTTTTTT
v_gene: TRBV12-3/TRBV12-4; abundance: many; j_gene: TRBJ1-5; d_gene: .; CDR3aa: CASSLAQKDQPQHF; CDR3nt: TGTGCCAGCAGTTTGGCACAAAAGGATCAGCCCCAGCATTTT
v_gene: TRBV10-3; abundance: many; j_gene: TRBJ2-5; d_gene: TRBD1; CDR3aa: CAISGNRGRRGETQYF; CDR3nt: TGTGCCATCAGTGGTAACAGGGGCCGAAGGGGAGAGACCCAGTACTTC
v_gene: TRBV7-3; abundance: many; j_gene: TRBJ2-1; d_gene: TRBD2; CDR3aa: CASSPGTSGKSSYNEQFF; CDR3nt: TGTGCCAGCAGCCCTGGGACTAGCGGCAAGAGCTCCTACAATGAGCAGTTCTTC
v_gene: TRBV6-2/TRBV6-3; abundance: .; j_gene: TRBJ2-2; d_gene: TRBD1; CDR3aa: CASSYGQGASGELFF; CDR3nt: TGTGCCAGCAGTTACGGACAGGGGGCGTCCGGGGAGCTGTTTTTT
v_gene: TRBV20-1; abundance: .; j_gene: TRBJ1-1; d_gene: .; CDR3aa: CSARSIPNTEAFF; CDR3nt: TGCAGTGCTAGATCCATACCCAACACTGAAGCTTTCTTT
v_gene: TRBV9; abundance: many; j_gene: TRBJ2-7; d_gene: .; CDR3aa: CASSWDQAGEQYF; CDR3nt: TGTGCCAGCAGCTGGGACCAGGCGGGCGAGCAGTACTTC
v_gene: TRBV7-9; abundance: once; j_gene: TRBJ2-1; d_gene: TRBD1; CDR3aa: CASSLWTGLYNEQFF; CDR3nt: TGTGCCAGCAGCTTATGGACAGGTCTCTACAATGAGCAGTTCTTC
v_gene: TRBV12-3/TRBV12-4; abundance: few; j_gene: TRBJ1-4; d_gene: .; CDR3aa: CASSGLGRNEKLFF; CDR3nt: TGTGCCAGCAGTGGTCTAGGCCGTAATGAAAAACTGTTTTTT
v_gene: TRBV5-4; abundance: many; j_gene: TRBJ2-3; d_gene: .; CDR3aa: CASSLAGEDTQYF; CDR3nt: TGTGCCAGCAGCTTGGCAGGGGAAGATACGCAGTATTTT
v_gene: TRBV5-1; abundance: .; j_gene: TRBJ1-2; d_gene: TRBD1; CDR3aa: CASSPGQGFGYTF; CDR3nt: TGCGCCAGCAGCCCGGGACAGGGCTTTGGCTACACCTTC
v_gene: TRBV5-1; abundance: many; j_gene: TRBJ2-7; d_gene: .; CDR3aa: CASSLESSSYEQYF; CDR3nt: TGCGCCAGCAGCTTGGAGAGCAGCTCCTACGAGCAGTACTTC
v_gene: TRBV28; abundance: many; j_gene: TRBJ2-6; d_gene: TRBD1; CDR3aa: CASSPMTGAGSGANVLTF; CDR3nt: TGTGCCAGCAGTCCGATGACAGGGGCAGGCTCTGGGGCCAACGTCCTGACTTTC
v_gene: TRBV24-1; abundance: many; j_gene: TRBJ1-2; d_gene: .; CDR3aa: CATSEQGWSYGYTF; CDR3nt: TGTGCCACCAGTGAACAGGGATGGAGCTATGGCTACACCTTC
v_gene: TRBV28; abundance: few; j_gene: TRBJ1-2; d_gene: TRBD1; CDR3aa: CASTGTVYGYTF; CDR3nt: TGTGCCAGCACCGGGACAGTCTATGGCTACACCTTC
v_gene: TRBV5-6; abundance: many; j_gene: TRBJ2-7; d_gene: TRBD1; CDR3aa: CASSSGTGHEQYF; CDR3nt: TGTGCCAGCAGCTCGGGGACAGGGCACGAGCAGTACTTC
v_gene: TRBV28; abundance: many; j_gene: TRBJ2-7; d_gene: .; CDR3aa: CASSLGKAWQGSYEQYF; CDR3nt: TGTGCCAGCAGTTTAGGAAAAGCCTGGCAGGGCTCCTACGAGCAGTACTTC
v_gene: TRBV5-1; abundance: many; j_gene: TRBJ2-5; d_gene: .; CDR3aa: CASSSRGETQYF; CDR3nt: TGCGCCAGCAGTTCCAGGGGTGAGACCCAGTACTTC
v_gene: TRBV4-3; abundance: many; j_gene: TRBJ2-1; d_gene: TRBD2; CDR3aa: CASSQELAGGGEQFF; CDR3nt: TGCGCCAGCAGCCAAGAATTGGCGGGAGGGGGGGAGCAGTTCTTC
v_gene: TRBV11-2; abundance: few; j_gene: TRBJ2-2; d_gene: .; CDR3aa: CASSPPVGELFF; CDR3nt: TGTGCCAGCAGCCCCCCTGTCGGGGAGCTGTTTTTT
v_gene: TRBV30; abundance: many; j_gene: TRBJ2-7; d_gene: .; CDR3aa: CAWTESSYEQYF; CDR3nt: TGTGCCTGGACGGAGAGCTCCTACGAGCAGTACTTC
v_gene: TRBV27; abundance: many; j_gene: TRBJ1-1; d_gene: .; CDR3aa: CASSYLWNTEAFF; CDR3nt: TGTGCCAGCAGTTACCTTTGGAACACTGAAGCTTTCTTT
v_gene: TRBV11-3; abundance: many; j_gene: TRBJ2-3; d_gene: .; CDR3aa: CASSLDSDTQYF; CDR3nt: TGTGCCAGCAGCTTAGATTCAGATACGCAGTATTTT
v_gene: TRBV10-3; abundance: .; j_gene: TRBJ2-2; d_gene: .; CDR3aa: CAISNGNRPGELFF; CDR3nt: TGTGCCATCAGCAACGGCAATAGACCCGGGGAGCTGTTTTTT
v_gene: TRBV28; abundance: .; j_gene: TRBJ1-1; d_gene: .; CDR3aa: CASNDRNEAFF; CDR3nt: TGTGCCAGTAACGACAGGAATGAAGCTTTCTTT
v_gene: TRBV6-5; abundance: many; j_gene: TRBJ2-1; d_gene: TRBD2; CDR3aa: CASTRLAGGVNEQFF; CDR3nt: TGTGCCAGCACTAGACTAGCGGGAGGGGTAAATGAGCAGTTCTTC
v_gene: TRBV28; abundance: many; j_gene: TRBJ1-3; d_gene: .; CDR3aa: CASSFGPLDRNTIYF; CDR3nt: TGTGCCAGCAGTTTTGGACCCCTCGACAGAAACACCATATATTTT
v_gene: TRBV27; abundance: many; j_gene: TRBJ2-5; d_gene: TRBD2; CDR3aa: CASSPLGSGDQETQYF; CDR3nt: TGTGCCAGCAGTCCCCTGGGTAGCGGGGATCAAGAGACCCAGTACTTC
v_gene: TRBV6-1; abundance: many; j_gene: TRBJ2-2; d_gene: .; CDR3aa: CAIHRVTGELFF; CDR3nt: TGTGCCATCCACAGGGTCACCGGGGAGCTGTTTTTT
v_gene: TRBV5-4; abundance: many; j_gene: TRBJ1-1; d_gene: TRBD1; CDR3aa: CASSLDRGDTEAFF; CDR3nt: TGTGCCAGCAGCCTGGACAGGGGGGACACTGAAGCTTTCTTT
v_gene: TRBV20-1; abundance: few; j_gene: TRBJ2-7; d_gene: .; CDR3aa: CSAPRLHEQYF; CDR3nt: TGCAGTGCCCCCAGGCTTCACGAGCAGTACTTC
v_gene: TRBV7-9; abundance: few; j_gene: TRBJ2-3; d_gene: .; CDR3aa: CASSLIVGTDTQYF; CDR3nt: TGTGCCAGCAGCTTAATTGTCGGGACAGATACGCAGTATTTT
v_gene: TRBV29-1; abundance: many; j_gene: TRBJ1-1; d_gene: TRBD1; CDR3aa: CSVKDRGLNTEAFF; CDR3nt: TGCAGCGTTAAGGACAGGGGATTAAACACTGAAGCTTTCTTT
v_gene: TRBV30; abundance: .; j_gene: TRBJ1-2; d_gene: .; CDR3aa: CAWSNGILYGYTF; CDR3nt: TGTGCCTGGAGCAACGGGATACTCTATGGCTACACCTTC
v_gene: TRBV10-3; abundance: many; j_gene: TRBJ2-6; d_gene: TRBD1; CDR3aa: CAITPGTGVTGANVLTF; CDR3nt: TGTGCCATCACCCCCGGGACAGGGGTAACTGGGGCCAACGTCCTGACTTTC
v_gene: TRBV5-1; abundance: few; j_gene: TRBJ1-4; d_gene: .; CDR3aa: CASSLFGQMETNEKLFF; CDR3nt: TGCGCCAGCAGCTTGTTTGGACAGATGGAAACTAATGAAAAACTGTTTTTT
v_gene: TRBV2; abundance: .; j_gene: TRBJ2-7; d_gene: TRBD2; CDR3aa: CASSEGASGFSYEQYF; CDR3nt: TGTGCCAGCAGTGAAGGGGCTAGCGGGTTCTCCTACGAGCAGTACTTC
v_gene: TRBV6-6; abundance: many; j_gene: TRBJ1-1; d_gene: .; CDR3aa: CASSYRNRPPPEAFF; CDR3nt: TGTGCCAGCAGTTACCGAAACAGGCCTCCTCCTGAAGCTTTCTTT
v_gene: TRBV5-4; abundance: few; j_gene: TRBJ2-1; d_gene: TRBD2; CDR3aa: CASSAGLADGHEQFF; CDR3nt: TGTGCCAGCAGCGCGGGACTAGCGGACGGTCATGAGCAGTTCTTC
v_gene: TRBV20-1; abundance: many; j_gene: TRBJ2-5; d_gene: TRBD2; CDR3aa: CSARGISGRALETQYF; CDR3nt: TGCAGTGCCAGAGGGATTAGCGGGAGGGCCTTAGAGACCCAGTACTTC
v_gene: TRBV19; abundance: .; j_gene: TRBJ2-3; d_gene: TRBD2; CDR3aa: CASATSGRIDTQYF; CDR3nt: TGTGCCAGCGCGACTAGCGGGAGGATAGATACGCAGTATTTT
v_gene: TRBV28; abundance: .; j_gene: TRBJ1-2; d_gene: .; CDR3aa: CASSSSKRGNYGYTF; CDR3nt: TGTGCCAGCAGTTCCTCGAAGAGGGGTAACTATGGCTACACCTTC
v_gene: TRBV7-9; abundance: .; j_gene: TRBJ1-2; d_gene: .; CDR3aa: CASSLAIMAPRKNGYTF; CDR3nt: TGTGCCAGCAGCTTAGCGATTATGGCTCCTAGGAAAAATGGCTACACCTTC
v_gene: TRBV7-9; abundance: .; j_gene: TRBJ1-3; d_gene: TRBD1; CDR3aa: CASSTNWTGAGNTIYF; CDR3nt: TGTGCCAGCAGCACCAATTGGACAGGCGCTGGAAACACCATATATTTT
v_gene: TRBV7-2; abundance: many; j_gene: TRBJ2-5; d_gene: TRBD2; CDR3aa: CASSLETSGSSVGTQYF; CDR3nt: TGTGCCAGCAGCTTAGAAACTAGCGGGAGTTCGGTGGGGACCCAGTACTTC